A single sample is the source of the 30 T cell receptor beta chains below, sequenced in a study of T cell responses to AZD1222 COVID-19 vaccine. Data came from immunoSEQ multiplex PCR; TCRdb stores just in-frame clones and leaves some out. The profile shows about 160,000 clones, 94% of them singletons. Here the sequenced sample was peripheral blood, taken 28 days after the second AZD1222 dose. The receptors derive from an adult who received the AZD1222 COVID-19 vaccine.

The chain joins TRBV5-4 to TRBJ1-6; 8 nucleotides line up with TRBD1. J lost 9 bases, V lost 4 bases, and 6 bases had no gene match. The CDR3 consists of 14 residues. Germline V CDR1 and CDR2: SGHNT, YYREEE (reference sequence). CDR3 protein: CASSPSQGGSPLHF. The CDR3 region has the DNA TGTGCCAGCAGCCCATCACAGGGGGGTTCACCCCTCCACTTT. The full variable domain, in which reference TRBV5-4 and TRBJ1-6 provide the parts outside the CDR3, is ETGVTQSPTHLIKTRGQQVTLRCSSQSGHNTVSWYQQALGQGPQFIFQYYREEENGRGNFPPRFSGLQFPNYSSELNVNALELDDSALYLCASSPSQGGSPLHFGNGTRLTVT.

J is TRBJ1-2 and V is TRBV19, with TRBD1 matching over 8 bases. Germline CDR1 LNHDA, CDR2 SQIVND (reference sequence). The CDR3 runs to 14 residues. J gave up 11 bases and V 5 bases, and 13 bases lay outside the gene matches. The CDR3 is CASSGQGERDIYTF. The DNA for the CDR3 is TGTGCCAGTAGTGGACAGGGAGAAAGGGACATTTACACCTTC.

The chain employs TRBV2 and TRBJ2-7, with unresolved D. The V gene lost 1 base and the J gene lost 3 bases, with 4 bases spanning the gap. Germline CDR1 reads SNHLY; CDR2 reads FYNNEI. The CDR3 sequence is 12 residues long. CDR3 sequence reads: CASSEGGYEQYF. The CDR3 DNA reads as TGTGCCAGCAGTGAAGGCGGCTACGAGCAGTACTTC.

The chain has TRBV30 and TRBJ2-7; 10 positions agree with TRBD1. CDR3 size: 14 residues. Germline V gene data show CDR1 as GTSNPN and CDR2 as SVGIG (reference sequence). Trimming cost V 7 bases and J 6 bases; bases outside gene matches: 12. CDR3 bases: TGTGCCTTAGACAGGGGGCCCGCCGGGCGCGAGCAGTACTTC. Translation gives CALDRGPAGREQYF.

J is TRBJ1-6 and V is TRBV18; D gene uncertain. This CDR3 region has 15 residues. Germline V CDR1 and CDR2: KGHSH, LQKENI. The V and J ends lost 2 bases and 8 bases respectively, with 13 bases between them. The CDR3 region has the DNA TGTGCCAGCTCACCAGGGATCGGGAAGGATTCACCCCTCCACTTT. Protein product: CASSPGIGKDSPLHF.

The chain employs TRBV20-1 and TRBJ2-7; D remains ambiguous. Germline loops: CDR1 DFQATT, CDR2 SNEGSKA (reference sequence). V was clipped by 1 base and J by 1 base, with 2 bases between them. The CDR3 is 11 residues long. The CDR3 DNA reads as TGCAGTGCTAGAGGATCCTACGAGCAGTACTTC. As protein: CSARGSYEQYF.

The chain has TRBV7-2 and TRBJ1-2; 7 positions agree with TRBD1. This CDR3 has 14 amino acids. Looked up from germline, CDR1 is SGHTA and CDR2 is FQGNSA. Trimming removed 4 bases from V and 6 bases from J; junction bases left unmatched: 8. The CDR3 sequence: CASSSRQGEDGYTF. The DNA of the CDR3 is TGTGCCAGCAGCTCCCGACAGGGAGAGGATGGCTACACCTTC.

The count of this clone is one. Here the CDR3 reads CASSLGQGPQETQYF. DNA for the CDR3: TGTGCCAGCAGTTTAGGTCAGGGGCCCCAAGAGACCCAGTACTTC. J is TRBJ2-5 and V is TRBV28, with D possibly TRBD1 on 6 matching bases. V was cut by 2 bases and J by 1 base, with 11 bases left in between. Germline CDR1 MDHEN, CDR2 SYDVKM. This CDR3 is 15 amino acids long.

The rearrangement joins TRBV7-2 to TRBJ2-1, with D unresolved. Trimming shortened V by 4 bases and J by 6 bases, and 16 bases separated the two germline ends. Germline V gene data show CDR1 as SGHTA and CDR2 as FQGNSA. The CDR3 runs 15 residues. The CDR3 nucleotides read TGTGCCAGCAGCTCCTGGACCTTGGGGTCCAATGAGCAGTTCTTC. It is translated as CASSSWTLGSNEQFF. Variable domain in full (rest from reference TRBV7-2 and TRBJ2-1): GAGVSQSPSNKVTEKGKDVELRCDPISGHTALYWYRQSLGQGLEFLIYFQGNSAPDKSGLPSDRFSAERTGGSVSTLTIQRTQQEDSAVYLCASSSWTLGSNEQFFGPGTRLTVL.

The chain uses TRBV29-1 and TRBJ1-1; D not certain. Germline-derived CDR1 and CDR2 are SQVTM and ANQGSEA. The CDR3 runs to 12 residues. The V gene lost 7 bases and the J gene lost 3 bases, with 12 bases spanning the gap. The CDR3 sequence: CSAKDWDTEAFF. The CDR3 DNA follows: TGCAGCGCAAAGGACTGGGACACTGAAGCTTTCTTT.

This clone was recorded only once. The chain uses TRBV19 and TRBJ1-6; D is unresolved. Trimming left V 0 bases short and J 7 bases short, with 7 bases between. The germline gives CDR1 LNHDA, CDR2 SQIVND (reference sequence). The CDR3 is 14 amino acids. This CDR3 reads CASSIDLLNSPLHF. CDR3 DNA sequence: TGTGCCAGTAGTATAGATTTACTGAATTCACCCCTCCACTTT.

The chain carries TRBV2 and TRBJ2-5; tentatively, D is TRBD1 (6 bases). The CDR3 length is 15 residues. Germline V gene sequence: CDR1 SNHLY, CDR2 FYNNEI. In nucleotides, the CDR3 is TGTGCACCGGCAGGGGAATCGGTCACAAAAGAGACCCAGTACTTC. This encodes CAPAGESVTKETQYF.

This chain joins TRBV18 and TRBJ1-2; 8 positions agree with TRBD1. The CDR3 extends over 15 amino acids. V lost 6 bases and J lost 8; bases outside the gene matches: 14. Germline-derived CDR1 and CDR2 are KGHSH and LQKENI. CDR3 bases: TGTGCCAGCTCCCGGGGGTCGACGACAGGGGACGGCTACACCTTC. Residues: CASSRGSTTGDGYTF.

The V and J genes are TRBV2 and TRBJ2-7; D is possibly TRBD2 (6 bases). Germline CDR1 reads SNHLY; CDR2 reads FYNNEI. Between the trimmed V and J ends, which lost 4 bases and 0 bases, there was a span of 7 bases. There are 13 residues in the CDR3. The CDR3 protein is CASSAGVSYEQYF. The CDR3 bases are TGTGCCAGCAGTGCGGGGGTCTCCTACGAGCAGTACTTC.

This chain connects TRBV6-5 to TRBJ1-3, with D tentatively TRBD1 (5 bases). The CDR3 runs 15 residues. Germline lookup yields CDR1 MNHEY and CDR2 SVGAGI. Between the trimmed V and J ends, which lost 7 bases and 0 bases, there was a span of 13 bases. In nucleotides, the CDR3 is TGTGCCAGCAAGACAGATTTATACTCTGGAAACACCATATATTTT. Its protein product is CASKTDLYSGNTIYF.

This sequence joins TRBV12-3 or TRBV12-4 and TRBJ2-4; D not certain. The ends were cut back, 10 bases at V and 3 bases at J, with 10 bases in the middle. This CDR3 comprises 12 residues. This chain's CDR3 is CATAQNKNIQYF. The CDR3 bases are TGTGCCACAGCCCAGAACAAAAACATTCAGTACTTC.

The chain joins TRBV24-1 to TRBJ2-5, with D maybe TRBD2 (6 bases). In germline, CDR1 is KGHDR, CDR2 SFDVKD. V was cut by 4 bases and J by 5 bases, with 13 bases left in between. This CDR3 has 14 amino acids. The chain's CDR3 is CATSDSSSGETQYF. DNA for the CDR3: TGTGCCACCAGTGACTCCTCCAGCGGGGAGACCCAGTACTTC.

The chain has TRBV7-7 and TRBJ2-5; D call uncertain. Germline CDR1 and CDR2: SSHAT and FNYEAQ (reference sequence). Trimming cost V 2 bases and J 4 bases, with 17 bases left between them. The length of the CDR3 is 16 residues. The CDR3 here is CASSLPPSGGRETQYF. CDR3 DNA sequence: TGTGCCAGCAGCTTACCCCCCTCGGGTGGGCGAGAGACCCAGTACTTC.

V is TRBV15 and J is TRBJ2-3; no firm D call. V lost 0 bases to trimming and J lost 2 bases, with 6 bases between them. CDR3 length: 14 residues. Looked up from germline, CDR1 is LNHNV and CDR2 is YYDKDF (reference sequence). In DNA, the CDR3 is TGTGCCACCAGCAGAGATCTAAACACAGATACGCAGTATTTT. Translating it yields CATSRDLNTDTQYF. Together with reference TRBV15 and TRBJ2-3, the CDR3 gives the full variable domain: DAMVIQNPRYQVTQFGKPVTLSCSQTLNHNVMYWYQQKSSQAPKLLFHYYDKDFNNEADTPDNFQSRRPNTSFCFLDIRSPGLGDTAMYLCATSRDLNTDTQYFGPGTRLTVL.

The chain has TRBV7-3 and TRBJ2-5; D not resolved. V lost 5 bases, J lost 4 bases, and 11 bases lay in between. This CDR3 has 13 residues. The germline gives CDR1 SGHTA, CDR2 FQGTGA. CDR3 residues: CASSPDRGETQYF. CDR3 DNA sequence: TGTGCCAGCAGCCCCGACCGAGGAGAGACCCAGTACTTC.

The rearrangement links TRBV30 to TRBJ1-1, with a weak D call TRBD1 (5 bases). Germline CDR1 is GTSNPN and CDR2 is SVGIG (reference sequence). Trimming stripped 5 bases from V and 10 bases from J, with 23 bases between. The CDR3 spans 14 residues. CDR3 bases: TGTGCCTGGGGAGGGGCAGCCGGACTACACGGAGCTTTCTTT. Translating it yields CAWGGAAGLHGAFF.

CDR3 protein: CASSLQNEKLFF. In DNA, the CDR3 is TGTGCCAGCAGCCTCCAGAATGAAAAACTGTTTTTT. This sequence joins TRBV28 and TRBJ1-4, with unresolved D. Trimming took 6 bases from V and 5 from J, leaving 7 bases between them. The CDR3 length is 12 residues. Looked up from germline, CDR1 is MDHEN and CDR2 is SYDVKM.

This sequence joins TRBV6-5 and TRBJ1-1, with TRBD1 identical over 7 bases. Trimming at V came to 6 bases and at J to 0 bases, leaving 4 bases not matched to a gene. The CDR3 has 14 amino acids. Germline-derived CDR1 and CDR2 are MNHEY and SVGAGI. The CDR3 sequence is CASSGTELNTEAFF. The CDR3 DNA sequence: TGTGCCAGCAGCGGGACAGAATTGAACACTGAAGCTTTCTTT.

The V and J genes are TRBV14 and TRBJ1-2; a possible D gene is TRBD1 (5 bases). CDR1 and CDR2 from the germline V gene are SGHDN and FVKESK. The CDR3 is 12 amino acids. The germline V and J ends were trimmed by 3 bases and 5 bases, with 7 bases remaining between them. The DNA of the CDR3 is TGTGCCAGCAGCCAGGACAATTATGGCTACACCTTC. This sequence encodes CASSQDNYGYTF.

The chain links TRBV14 to TRBJ2-7, with 7 bases that match TRBD1. Germline V lookup: CDR1 SGHDN, CDR2 FVKESK. CDR3 length: 16 residues. J was trimmed by 2 bases and V by 0 bases; bases with no gene match: 7. This chain's CDR3 is CASSQEGTARAYEQYF. The CDR3 region has the DNA TGTGCCAGCAGCCAAGAGGGGACAGCCCGGGCCTACGAGCAGTACTTC. Complete variable domain (other parts from reference TRBV14 and TRBJ2-7): EAGVTQFPSHSVIEKGQTVTLRCDPISGHDNLYWYRRVMGKEIKFLLHFVKESKQDESGMPNNRFLAERTGGTYSTLKVQPAELEDSGVYFCASSQEGTARAYEQYFGPGTRLTVT.

The V call is TRBV2, the J call TRBJ2-2; D is unclear. The CDR3 is made up of 13 amino acids. Germline values: CDR1 SNHLY, CDR2 FYNNEI. Trimming removed 5 bases from V and 4 bases from J, with 8 bases in between. The CDR3 coding sequence is TGTGCCAGCAGTCCTGAGGTCACCGGGGAGCTGTTTTTT. This codes for CASSPEVTGELFF.

J is TRBJ2-2 and V is TRBV2, with D perhaps matching TRBD1 or TRBD2 (6 bases each). There are 14 residues in the CDR3. The V gene lost 8 bases and the J gene lost 3 bases, with 13 bases spanning the gap. Germline lookup yields CDR1 SNHLY and CDR2 FYNNEI. CDR3: CASVGGRYTGELFF. The DNA of the CDR3 is TGTGCCAGCGTGGGGGGCCGGTACACCGGGGAGCTGTTTTTT.

The V gene is TRBV7-8, the J gene TRBJ2-5; D call uncertain. CDR3 size: 15 residues. Trimming pared 2 bases from V and 7 bases from J, leaving 17 bases between. Germline CDR1 and CDR2: SGHVS and FQNEAQ. CDR3: CASSLRADSFGTQYF. As DNA, the CDR3 is TGTGCCAGCAGCTTAAGGGCCGATTCGTTCGGGACCCAGTACTTC. Full variable domain (missing parts from reference TRBV7-8 and TRBJ2-5): GAGVSQSPRYKVAKRGQDVALRCDPISGHVSLFWYQQALGQGPEFLTYFQNEAQLDKSGLPSDRFFAERPEGSVSTLKIQRTQQEDSAVYLCASSLRADSFGTQYFGPGTRLLVL.

In the case of this clone: Distinct nucleotide sequences in the sample also encode this CDR3. V and J are TRBV12-3 or TRBV12-4 and TRBJ1-1, with D perhaps matching TRBD1 (5 bases). The CDR3 spans 13 residues. V gave up 3 bases and J gave up 1 base, with 6 bases separating them. The DNA for the CDR3 is TGTGCCAGCAGTTTCGGGGGGAACACTGAAGCTTTCTTT. It encodes CASSFGGNTEAFF.

The rearrangement joins TRBV6-6 to TRBJ1-2; 12 bases align to TRBD1. Germline-derived CDR1 and CDR2 are MNHNY and SVGAGI (reference sequence). The CDR3 spans 14 residues. V lost 7 bases to trimming and J lost 7 bases; unmatched junction nucleotides: 7. The CDR3 loop reads CASTAGTGGFGYTF. DNA for the CDR3: TGTGCCAGCACCGCCGGGACAGGGGGCTTTGGCTACACCTTC.